The 22 T cell receptor beta chains below all came from one sample that was sequenced in a study of blood T cell repertoires in COVID-19. Repertoires were generated with immunoSEQ multiplex PCR, while TCRdb's copy carries only in-frame clones and drops some. The data show roughly 460,000 clones, roughly 90% seen once. Sequenced sample: peripheral blood. Receptors were obtained from a man between 18 and 29 years old with COVID-19, enrolled during active disease.

The gene calls are TRBV6-6 and TRBJ1-1; 8 bases match TRBD1. V trimming: 5 bases; J trimming: 5 bases; junction bases outside the gene matches: 16. Germline V gene sequence: CDR1 MNHNY, CDR2 SVGAGI (reference sequence). This CDR3 contains 17 residues. As DNA, the CDR3 is TGTGCCAGCAGTCCACGACATTTTGCGACAGGGGTGACTGAAGCTTTCTTT. Amino acids: CASSPRHFATGVTEAFF.

The chain employs TRBV6-5 and TRBJ2-7, with 9 positions matching TRBD1. The germline V gene encodes CDR1 MNHEY and CDR2 SVGAGI. V lost 1 base and J lost 13; bases outside the gene matches: 14. CDR3 length: 15 amino acids. The CDR3 sequence is CASSYYAPTGTGIYF. In nucleotides, the CDR3 is TGTGCCAGCAGTTACTACGCGCCGACCGGGACAGGGATTTACTTC.

The gene calls are TRBV19 and TRBJ2-1; 8 nucleotides agree with TRBD2. The CDR3 is made up of 15 amino acids. Germline CDR1 and CDR2: LNHDA and SQIVND (reference sequence). V gave up 3 bases and J gave up 6 bases; unmatched junction bases: 7. CDR3: CASSIVAGGGNEQFF. The DNA for the CDR3 is TGTGCCAGTAGTATTGTCGCGGGAGGTGGCAATGAGCAGTTCTTC.

J is TRBJ2-7 and V is TRBV19; maybe TRBD1 (6 bases). Germline V gene data show CDR1 as LNHDA and CDR2 as SQIVND (reference sequence). V gave up 5 bases and J gave up 2 bases, with 13 bases separating them. This CDR3 is built from 14 residues. CDR3 protein: CASSFKTGPYEQYF. CDR3 in DNA: TGTGCCAGTAGTTTTAAGACAGGACCCTACGAGCAGTACTTC. Based on the CDR3 plus reference TRBV19 and TRBJ2-7, the full variable domain is DGGITQSPKYLFRKEGQNVTLSCEQNLNHDAMYWYRQDPGQGLRLIYYSQIVNDFQKGDIAEGYSVSREKKESFPLTVTSAQKNPTAFYLCASSFKTGPYEQYFGPGTRLTVT.

V and J are TRBV4-2 and TRBJ1-6; D perhaps matches TRBD1 (5 bases). The CDR3 length is 14 residues. Trimming removed 1 base at V and 8 bases at J, with 9 bases between. Germline V gene data show CDR1 as LGHNA and CDR2 as YNFKEQ. The chain's CDR3 is CASSQGGEDSPLHF. In nucleotides, the CDR3 is TGTGCCAGCAGCCAAGGGGGGGAGGATTCACCCCTCCACTTT.

The chain joins TRBV19 to TRBJ2-7; TRBD2 matches at 9 bases. Per germline, CDR1 LNHDA and CDR2 SQIVND (reference sequence). The CDR3 runs 16 residues. V gave up 5 bases and J gave up 5 bases; unmatched junction bases: 13. CDR3 amino acids: CASSPRQRGRAHEQYF. The CDR3 DNA sequence: TGTGCCAGTAGTCCCCGCCAGCGCGGGAGGGCCCACGAGCAGTACTTC.

The chain joins TRBV18 to TRBJ1-5; 9 nucleotides agree with TRBD1. This CDR3 is built from 16 residues. V trimming: 3 bases; J trimming: 0 bases; junction bases outside the gene matches: 3. Germline V lookup: CDR1 KGHSH, CDR2 LQKENI. CDR3 amino acids: CASSPGTGSSNQPQHF. CDR3 nucleotide sequence: TGTGCCAGCTCACCCGGGACAGGGTCTAGCAATCAGCCCCAGCATTTT.

This clone was seen once. The V gene is TRBV6-1, the J gene TRBJ1-6, with D possibly being TRBD1 (5 bases). Trimming took 2 bases from V and 10 from J, leaving 12 bases between them. The CDR3 runs 14 residues. The V gene's germline CDR1 is MNHNS and CDR2 SASEGT. CDR3 nucleotides: TGTGCCAGCAGTGAAAAAGGGGCTGAGTCACCCCTCCACTTT. It yields the protein CASSEKGAESPLHF.

J is TRBJ2-3 and V is TRBV11-2; 10 nucleotides align to TRBD1. This CDR3 is built from 17 residues. CDR1 and CDR2 (germline): SGHAT, FQNNGV. Trimming at V came to 5 bases and at J to 2 bases, leaving 10 bases not matched to a gene. The CDR3 spells CASSPAFGTGATDTQYF. Here the CDR3 DNA reads TGTGCCAGCAGCCCCGCATTTGGGACAGGGGCCACAGATACGCAGTATTTT.

The chain couples TRBV27 to TRBJ1-6; weak D call: TRBD1 (6 bases). Looked up from germline, CDR1 is MNHEY and CDR2 is SMNVEV (reference sequence). Trimming removed 4 bases at V and 5 bases at J, with 15 bases between. CDR3 length equals 16 residues. In nucleotides, the CDR3 is TGTGCCAGCAGTTCTCTTTCGGACAGAGATAATTCACCCCTCCACTTT. Translating it yields CASSSLSDRDNSPLHF.

This clone was recorded only once. The chain has TRBV6-8 and TRBJ1-1; a weak D match, TRBD1 (6 bases). The CDR3 loop spans 16 amino acids. Per the germline V gene, CDR1 is MNHGY and CDR2 is SAAAGT. V lost 2 bases to trimming and J lost 1 base, with 14 bases between them. CDR3 sequence (DNA): TGTGCCAGCAGTTACCCCGAAGGACAGCAGAACACTGAAGCTTTCTTT. Translating it yields CASSYPEGQQNTEAFF.

V is TRBV4-1 and J is TRBJ1-6; D not resolved. The V end lost 2 bases, the J end lost 7 bases, and 12 bases lay between the germline ends. The CDR3 runs 15 residues. Germline V lookup: CDR1 MGHRA, CDR2 YSYEKL. The CDR3 protein is CASSQTWRENSPLHF. For the CDR3, the DNA is TGCGCCAGCAGCCAAACTTGGAGAGAAAATTCACCCCTCCACTTT.

The chain uses TRBV27 and TRBJ2-2, with D uncertain. V was clipped by 3 bases and J by 5 bases, with 7 bases between them. The CDR3 has 13 amino acids. The germline gives CDR1 MNHEY, CDR2 SMNVEV (reference sequence). The DNA of the CDR3 is TGTGCCAGCAGTTTTACGGTAACCGGGGAGCTGTTTTTT. This translates into CASSFTVTGELFF.

The V call is TRBV7-3, the J call TRBJ2-3; tentative D call: TRBD2 (6 bases). The CDR3 spans 14 residues. Germline V gives CDR1 SGHTA, CDR2 FQGTGA. V lost 1 base and J 2 bases, leaving 7 bases between the germline ends. This CDR3 reads CASSLSGTTDTQYF. The CDR3 region has the DNA TGTGCCAGCAGCTTAAGCGGGACCACAGATACGCAGTATTTT.

This chain joins TRBV7-9 and TRBJ1-1; no reliable D call. The CDR3 loop spans 14 amino acids. Germline CDR1 SEHNR, CDR2 FQNEAQ (reference sequence). Trimming shortened V by 6 bases and J by 0 bases, and 11 bases separated the two germline ends. The CDR3 sequence: CASSLNTVNTEAFF. The CDR3 DNA follows: TGTGCCAGCAGTCTAAACACAGTGAACACTGAAGCTTTCTTT. Full variable domain (rest looked up from reference TRBV7-9 and TRBJ1-1): DTGVSQNPRHKITKRGQNVTFRCDPISEHNRLYWYRQTLGQGPEFLTYFQNEAQLEKSRLLSDRFSAERPKGSFSTLEIQRTEQGDSAMYLCASSLNTVNTEAFFGQGTRLTVV.

The chain employs TRBV27 and TRBJ2-1; TRBD2 might be the D (6 bases). Germline values: CDR1 MNHEY, CDR2 SMNVEV (reference sequence). Deletions cut 6 bases from V and 5 bases from J, with 11 bases between. CDR3 length: 13 residues. The CDR3 DNA is TGTGCCAGCAGCTTACTAGCTAACAATGAGCAGTTCTTC. Its protein is CASSLLANNEQFF.

The chain couples TRBV7-2 to TRBJ2-1, with D perhaps TRBD2 (6 bases). The CDR3 consists of 15 residues. Germline V gene data show CDR1 as SGHTA and CDR2 as FQGNSA. The germline V and J ends were trimmed by 5 bases and 3 bases, with 14 bases remaining between them. CDR3 nucleotide sequence: TGTGCCAGCAGCGCGGGACTGCCTATCTACAATGAGCAGTTCTTC. Translated: CASSAGLPIYNEQFF.

The chain has TRBV6-5 and TRBJ2-7; TRBD1 aligns across 7 bases. This CDR3 is 14 amino acids long. V gave up 8 bases and J gave up 7 bases; unmatched junction bases: 14. Germline V gene lookup returns CDR1 MNHEY and CDR2 SVGAGI. This CDR3 reads CASGRPRQGREQYF. Here the CDR3 DNA reads TGTGCCAGCGGACGACCCAGACAGGGAAGAGAGCAGTACTTC.

The rearrangement uses TRBV10-3 and TRBJ1-2, with D maybe TRBD1 (6 bases). V was trimmed by 6 bases and J by 4 bases, leaving 12 bases between them. Per the germline V gene, CDR1 is ENHRY and CDR2 is SYGVKD. This CDR3 region has 13 residues. The CDR3 spells CAISPQGPYGYTF. In nucleotides, the CDR3 is TGTGCCATCAGCCCACAGGGCCCCTATGGCTACACCTTC.

The rearrangement uses TRBV7-8 and TRBJ2-7; 13 bases fit TRBD2. This CDR3 is built from 14 residues. Germline V CDR1 and CDR2: SGHVS, FQNEAQ. Trimming removed 5 bases from V and 3 bases from J; junction bases left unmatched: 1. Here the CDR3 DNA reads TGTGCCAGCAGCCGGACTAGCGGGAGCTACGAGCAGTACTTC. The encoded protein is CASSRTSGSYEQYF.

The rearrangement links TRBV7-2 to TRBJ2-3; TRBD1 might be the D (5 bases). In germline, CDR1 is SGHTA, CDR2 FQGNSA. V was trimmed by 1 base and J by 2 bases, leaving 13 bases between them. The CDR3 loop spans 16 amino acids. CDR3 region: CASSLGGWGYTDTQYF. The CDR3 DNA sequence: TGTGCCAGCAGCTTAGGAGGTTGGGGCTACACAGATACGCAGTATTTT. Full variable domain (remainder filled in from reference TRBV7-2 and TRBJ2-3): GAGVSQSPSNKVTEKGKDVELRCDPISGHTALYWYRQSLGQGLEFLIYFQGNSAPDKSGLPSDRFSAERTGGSVSTLTIQRTQQEDSAVYLCASSLGGWGYTDTQYFGPGTRLTVL.

The V and J genes are TRBV7-9 and TRBJ1-6; TRBD1 might be the D (5 bases). Germline CDR1 and CDR2: SEHNR and FQNEAQ (reference sequence). Trimming removed 3 bases from V and 7 bases from J, with 10 bases in between. There are 14 residues in the CDR3. The CDR3, as DNA: TGTGCCAGCAGCTTCTCCAGGGTAAATTCACCCCTCCACTTT. Translating gives CASSFSRVNSPLHF.